This entry describes one T cell receptor beta chain. What it binds is unknown. The sample is drawn from a study of shared clonotypes between healthy human individuals. This CDR3 has 15 residues. Trimming took 5 bases from V and 1 from J, leaving 14 bases between them. Germline CDR1 is SEHNR and CDR2 is FQNEAQ (reference sequence). Findings of the study overall: Enrolling few donors narrowed the genetic and exposure-history diversity that was represented. Larger estimated richness was generally recorded for naive subsets relative to memory subsets. Generation probabilities were higher for clonotypes shared across all four sorted-subset donors than for unshared ones.

Method: immunoSEQ multiplex PCR; TCRdb's copy keeps in-frame clones and lacks some. Counted here are some 1 million clones, approximately 70% occurring once; the ten biggest clones make up about 1.5%. The donor cohort consisted entirely of Caucasian adults residing in Nashville, Tennessee. V usage is TRBV7-9 and J usage is TRBJ1-1; D gene ambiguous. The source material was memory CD4+ T cells sorted from blood. The subset is: CD45RA-negative fraction. This TCR was recovered from a man aged 18-30 years in good health. The CDR3 DNA is TGTGCCAGCAGCCATCCCTGGTCCACGAACACTGAAGCTTTCTTT. Translating gives CASSHPWSTNTEAFF. The variable domain in full, with the rest retrieved from reference TRBV7-9 and TRBJ1-1, is DTGVSQNPRHKITKRGQNVTFRCDPISEHNRLYWYRQTLGQGPEFLTYFQNEAQLEKSRLLSDRFSAERPKGSFSTLEIQRTEQGDSAMYLCASSHPWSTNTEAFFGQGTRLTVV.